Presented here are 22 T cell receptor beta chains from one specimen sequenced in a study of technical replicates of blood from several donors. The assay was immunoSEQ multiplex PCR, and TCRdb's table has in-frame clones only and misses some. The top ten hold 0.2% to 0.3% of the sample, which has tens of thousands of clones, roughly 93% seen once. The specimen sequenced was T cells isolated from PBMCs. These receptors were obtained from a human donor in good health.

This rearrangement joins TRBV11-2 to TRBJ1-2, with 10 bases that match TRBD1. The CDR3 runs to 15 residues. Trimming took 4 bases from V and 3 from J; bases not matched to a gene: 5. Per germline, CDR1 SGHAT and CDR2 FQNNGV. The CDR3 loop is CASSSWDRGYYGYTF. CDR3 coding DNA: TGTGCCAGCAGCTCCTGGGACAGGGGTTACTATGGCTACACCTTC. Complete variable domain (other parts from reference TRBV11-2 and TRBJ1-2): EAGVAQSPRYKIIEKRQSVAFWCNPISGHATLYWYQQILGQGPKLLIQFQNNGVVDDSQLPKDRFSAERLKGVDSTLKIQPAKLEDSAVYLCASSSWDRGYYGYTFGSGTRLTVV.

The CDR3 spells CASSTDRLDEQFF. The CDR3 DNA sequence: TGTGCCAGCAGCACGGACAGGTTAGATGAGCAGTTCTTC. The gene calls are TRBV9 and TRBJ2-1; TRBD1 aligns across 7 bases. The CDR3 length is 13 residues. Germline CDR1 is SGDLS and CDR2 is YYNGEE. V trimming: 4 bases; J trimming: 8 bases; junction bases outside the gene matches: 6. The entire variable domain, with the rest obtained from reference TRBV9 and TRBJ2-1, is as follows: DSGVTQTPKHLITATGQRVTLRCSPRSGDLSVYWYQQSLDQGLQFLIQYYNGEERAKGNILERFSAQQFPDLHSELNLSSLELGDSALYFCASSTDRLDEQFFGPGTRLTVL.

V is TRBV6-6 and J is TRBJ2-3, with D possibly being TRBD2 (6 bases). The germline gives CDR1 MNHNY, CDR2 SVGAGI (reference sequence). Trimming took 6 bases from V and 2 from J, leaving 18 bases between them. The CDR3 runs 16 residues. The CDR3 sequence is CASRIGAGTPTDTQYF. In DNA, the CDR3 is TGTGCCAGCAGGATCGGGGCAGGGACTCCCACAGATACGCAGTATTTT.

The rearrangement uses TRBV5-1 and TRBJ2-5, with a possible D match to TRBD1 (5 bases). This CDR3 is 13 amino acids long. Germline values: CDR1 SGHRS, CDR2 YFSETQ. Trimming left V 7 bases short and J 5 bases short, with 15 bases between. Written as DNA, the CDR3 is TGCGCCAGCGCAAAGACGCAGGGCGAGACCCAGTACTTC. Translation: CASAKTQGETQYF.

The V gene is TRBV9, the J gene TRBJ2-2, with 7 positions matching TRBD2. V lost 1 base to trimming and J lost 1 base; unmatched junction nucleotides: 4. The CDR3 sequence is 16 residues long. Per the germline V gene, CDR1 is SGDLS and CDR2 is YYNGEE. CDR3 DNA: TGTGCCAGCAGCGTATTAGCGGGTGTGAACACCGGGGAGCTGTTTTTT. Its protein product is CASSVLAGVNTGELFF.

V is TRBV29-1 and J is TRBJ2-2; TRBD2 aligns across 8 bases. The CDR3 totals 14 residues. The J segment lost 3 bases and the V segment lost 4 bases, leaving 4 bases of the junction unmatched. The germline gives CDR1 SQVTM, CDR2 ANQGSEA. The CDR3 DNA sequence: TGCAGCGTTGTGGCGGGGGGTTACACCGGGGAGCTGTTTTTT. Translation gives CSVVAGGYTGELFF.

V gene TRBV4-1 combines with J gene TRBJ1-2; tentative D call: TRBD1 (6 bases). The CDR3 runs to 16 residues. Trimming left V 0 bases short and J 3 bases short, with 14 bases between. Germline V gene lookup returns CDR1 MGHRA and CDR2 YSYEKL. The CDR3 DNA reads as TGCGCCAGCAGCCAAGAGGTTGCAGGGGAGTACTATGGCTACACCTTC. Residues: CASSQEVAGEYYGYTF.

The rearrangement uses TRBV2 and TRBJ2-7; 7 bases are shared with TRBD1. Germline CDR1 SNHLY, CDR2 FYNNEI. With V trimmed by 3 bases and J by 6 bases, 11 bases remained unmatched. There are 15 residues in the CDR3. In DNA form, the CDR3 reads TGTGCCAGCAGTGAGGAAAGGGGGCTTAGATTCGAGCAGTACTTC. Protein sequence: CASSEERGLRFEQYF.

CDR3 residues: CASSTWTDEKLFF. The CDR3 coding sequence is TGTGCCAGCAGCACCTGGACTGATGAAAAACTGTTTTTT. This chain connects TRBV7-2 to TRBJ1-4; no reliable D call. The germline gives CDR1 SGHTA, CDR2 FQGNSA. The CDR3 runs to 13 residues. Trimming pared 5 bases from V and 6 bases from J, leaving 10 bases between.

The chain carries TRBV5-5 and TRBJ2-1; 9 bases are a match to TRBD1. The trim removed 0 bases at V and 5 bases at J, leaving 3 bases unmatched. This CDR3 is 15 amino acids long. Germline V lookup: CDR1 SGHKS, CDR2 YYEKEE (reference sequence). In DNA, the CDR3 is TGTGCCAGCAGCTTGGGACAGGGGGTGGACAATGAGCAGTTCTTC. Translated, it gives CASSLGQGVDNEQFF.

V usage is TRBV7-9 and J usage is TRBJ2-1; 8 bases agree with TRBD1. CDR1 and CDR2 from the germline V gene are SEHNR and FQNEAQ (reference sequence). The CDR3 totals 11 residues. Trimming took 5 bases from V and 11 from J; bases not matched to a gene: 2. CDR3 in amino acids: CASSDRGKQFF. The CDR3 DNA follows: TGTGCCAGCAGCGACAGGGGAAAGCAGTTCTTC.

The genes are TRBV6-1 and TRBJ2-3, with D perhaps TRBD1 (6 bases). This CDR3 contains 16 residues. Germline V gives CDR1 MNHNS, CDR2 SASEGT. Trimming pared 4 bases from V and 1 base from J, leaving 15 bases between. The CDR3 protein is CASSADSRLRTDTQYF. The CDR3 DNA follows: TGTGCCAGCAGTGCGGACAGCAGACTTCGCACAGATACGCAGTATTTT.

V and J are TRBV2 and TRBJ2-3; perhaps TRBD2 as D (6 bases). Trimming left V 7 bases short and J 3 bases short, with 14 bases between. The germline V gene has CDR1 SNHLY and CDR2 FYNNEI. There are 14 residues in the CDR3. The CDR3 is CASNLLGGTDTQYF. CDR3 nucleotides: TGTGCCAGCAACCTTCTGGGGGGAACAGATACGCAGTATTTT.

The genes are TRBV5-1 and TRBJ1-1, with TRBD1 matching 9 bases. Losses at the gene ends were 3 bases for V and 1 base for J; bases not matched to a gene: 1. CDR3 length: 14 residues. Germline CDR1 and CDR2: SGHRS and YFSETQ. The CDR3 region has the DNA TGCGCCAGCAGCTACAGGGGGCCGAACACTGAAGCTTTCTTT. Protein sequence: CASSYRGPNTEAFF.

CDR3 residues: CASSFGGYGYTF. CDR3 coding DNA: TGTGCCAGCAGCTTCGGAGGGTATGGCTACACCTTC. This chain joins TRBV7-9 and TRBJ1-2, with D unresolved. From germline, CDR1 is SEHNR and CDR2 FQNEAQ (reference sequence). This CDR3 is 12 amino acids long. V lost 3 bases to trimming and J lost 5 bases, with 7 bases between them.

V is TRBV5-1 and J is TRBJ1-5, with 8 bases matching TRBD1. The germline CDR1 and CDR2 sequences are SGHRS and YFSETQ. The CDR3 is 14 residues long. The V gene end was trimmed by 3 bases and the J gene end by 2 bases; junction bases not matched to a gene: 1. This CDR3 is CASSSTGGNQPQHF. The CDR3 DNA is TGCGCCAGCAGCTCGACAGGGGGCAATCAGCCCCAGCATTTT.

This chain joins TRBV28 and TRBJ2-5; 12 nucleotides agree with TRBD2. The CDR3 has 15 residues. CDR1 MDHEN and CDR2 SYDVKM come from the germline V gene. J was trimmed by 5 bases and V by 5 bases; bases with no gene match: 6. CDR3 sequence: CASSPGLAGKETQYF. In DNA, the CDR3 is TGTGCCAGCAGTCCGGGACTAGCGGGCAAGGAGACCCAGTACTTC.

The rearrangement links TRBV5-1 to TRBJ2-2; D ambiguous. Germline V CDR1 and CDR2: SGHRS, YFSETQ. V gave up 4 bases and J gave up 3 bases, with 4 bases separating them. There are 12 residues in the CDR3. CDR3 sequence (DNA): TGCGCCAGCAGCCATGACACCGGGGAGCTGTTTTTT. This gives the protein CASSHDTGELFF.

This clone appeared a single time. V gene TRBV2 combines with J gene TRBJ2-7; 7 nucleotides agree with TRBD2. Trimming took 10 bases from V and 3 from J; bases not matched to a gene: 15. This CDR3 comprises 15 residues. Germline V gene sequence: CDR1 SNHLY, CDR2 FYNNEI. In nucleotides, the CDR3 is TGTGCCACCACGTCAGGGAGGGGTAGGCTCTACGAGCAGTACTTC. Translation gives CATTSGRGRLYEQYF.

V is TRBV14 and J is TRBJ1-2, with TRBD1 as a possible D gene (5 bases). Between the trimmed V and J ends, which lost 2 bases and 8 bases, there was a span of 15 bases. Germline V CDR1 and CDR2: SGHDN, FVKESK. This CDR3 comprises 14 residues. The DNA of the CDR3 is TGTGCCAGCAGCCAAAGCCGGGACTTGAAAGGCTACACCTTC. It translates to CASSQSRDLKGYTF.

In this sample, this clone turned up once. V usage is TRBV5-1 and J usage is TRBJ1-1, with 10 bases fitting TRBD1. Germline values: CDR1 SGHRS, CDR2 YFSETQ. The CDR3 is 14 residues long. V dropped 7 bases and J dropped 2; count of bases not matched to a gene: 5. CDR3 protein: CASADRGLNTEAFF. CDR3 nucleotide sequence: TGCGCCAGCGCAGACAGGGGGCTTAACACTGAAGCTTTCTTT.

The CDR3 region is CASSTGTSDYGYTF. Here the CDR3 DNA reads TGCGCCAGCAGCACAGGAACCTCTGACTATGGCTACACCTTC. The chain links TRBV5-1 to TRBJ1-2; D might be TRBD1 (5 bases). Germline CDR1 SGHRS, CDR2 YFSETQ. Trimming removed 4 bases at V and 3 bases at J, with 13 bases between. The CDR3 is made up of 14 amino acids.